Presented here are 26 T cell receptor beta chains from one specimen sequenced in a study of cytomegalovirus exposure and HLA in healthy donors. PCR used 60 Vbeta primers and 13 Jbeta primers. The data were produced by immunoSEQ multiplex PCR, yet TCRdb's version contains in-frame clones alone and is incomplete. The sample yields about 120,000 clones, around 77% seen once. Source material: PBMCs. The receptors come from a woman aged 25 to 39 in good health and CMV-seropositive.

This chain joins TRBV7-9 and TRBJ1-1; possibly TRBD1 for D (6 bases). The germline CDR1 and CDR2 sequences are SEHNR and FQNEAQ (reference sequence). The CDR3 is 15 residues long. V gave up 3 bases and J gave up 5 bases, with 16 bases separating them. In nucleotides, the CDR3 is TGTGCCAGCAGCTTCAAGGTACAGGGATGGACTGAAGCTTTCTTT. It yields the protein CASSFKVQGWTEAFF. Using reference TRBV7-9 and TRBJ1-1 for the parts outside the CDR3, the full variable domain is DTGVSQNPRHKITKRGQNVTFRCDPISEHNRLYWYRQTLGQGPEFLTYFQNEAQLEKSRLLSDRFSAERPKGSFSTLEIQRTEQGDSAMYLCASSFKVQGWTEAFFGQGTRLTVV.

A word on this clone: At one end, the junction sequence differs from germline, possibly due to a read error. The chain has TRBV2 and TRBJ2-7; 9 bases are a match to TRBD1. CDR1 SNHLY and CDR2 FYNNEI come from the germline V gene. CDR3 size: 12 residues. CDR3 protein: CASSLGQGIRNF. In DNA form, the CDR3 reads TGTGCCAGCAGCCTGGGACAGGGTATCAGAAACTTC. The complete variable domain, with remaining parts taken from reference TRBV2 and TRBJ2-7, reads EPEVTQTPSHQVTQMGQEVILRCVPISNHLYFYWYRQILGQKVEFLVSFYNNEISEKSEIFDDQFSVERPDGSNFTLKIRSTKLEDSAMYFCASSLGQGIRNFGPGTRLTVT.

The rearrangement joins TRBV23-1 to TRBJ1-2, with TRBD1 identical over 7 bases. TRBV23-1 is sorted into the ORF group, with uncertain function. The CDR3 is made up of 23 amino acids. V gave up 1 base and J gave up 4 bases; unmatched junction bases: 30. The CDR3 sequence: CASSQFGLGQAVAPGRFTYGYTF. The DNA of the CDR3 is TGCGCCAGCAGTCAATTTGGGCTCGGACAGGCTGTTGCCCCGGGTAGATTTACCTATGGCTACACCTTC.

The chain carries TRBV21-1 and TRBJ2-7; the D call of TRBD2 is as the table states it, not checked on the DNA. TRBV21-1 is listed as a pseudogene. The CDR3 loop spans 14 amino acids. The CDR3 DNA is TGTGCCAGCCTCAGGCAACTAGCGATAGTGAAGCAGTACTTC. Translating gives CASLRQLAIVKQYF.

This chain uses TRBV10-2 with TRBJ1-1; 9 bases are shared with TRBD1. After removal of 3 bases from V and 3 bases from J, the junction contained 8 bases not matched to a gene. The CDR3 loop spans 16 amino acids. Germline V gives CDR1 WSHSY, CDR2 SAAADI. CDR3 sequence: CASSDGTGYFDTEAFF. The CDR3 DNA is TGCGCCAGCAGTGATGGGACAGGGTATTTCGACACTGAAGCTTTCTTT.

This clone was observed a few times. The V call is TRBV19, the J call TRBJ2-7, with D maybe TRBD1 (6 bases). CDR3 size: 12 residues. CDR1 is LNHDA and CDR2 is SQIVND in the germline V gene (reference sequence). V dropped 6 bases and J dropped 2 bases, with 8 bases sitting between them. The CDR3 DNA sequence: TGTGCCAGTAGGGACAGTACCTACGAGCAGTACTTC. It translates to CASRDSTYEQYF. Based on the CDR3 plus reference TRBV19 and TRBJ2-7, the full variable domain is DGGITQSPKYLFRKEGQNVTLSCEQNLNHDAMYWYRQDPGQGLRLIYYSQIVNDFQKGDIAEGYSVSREKKESFPLTVTSAQKNPTAFYLCASRDSTYEQYFGPGTRLTVT.

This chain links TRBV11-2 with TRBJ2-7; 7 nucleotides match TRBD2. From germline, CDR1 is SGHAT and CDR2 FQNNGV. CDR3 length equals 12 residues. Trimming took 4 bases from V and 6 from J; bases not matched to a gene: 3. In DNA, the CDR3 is TGTGCCAGCAGCTCAGCGGGGAGCGAGCAGTACTTC. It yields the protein CASSSAGSEQYF.

The DNA for the CDR3 is TGTGCCAGCAGTACGGACAGGGACGCCTATGGCTACACCTTC. Translation: CASSTDRDAYGYTF. The gene calls are TRBV2 and TRBJ1-2, with 8 positions matching TRBD1. V was clipped by 5 bases and J by 4 bases; unmatched bases: 6. CDR1 is SNHLY and CDR2 is FYNNEI in the germline V gene. There are 14 residues in the CDR3.

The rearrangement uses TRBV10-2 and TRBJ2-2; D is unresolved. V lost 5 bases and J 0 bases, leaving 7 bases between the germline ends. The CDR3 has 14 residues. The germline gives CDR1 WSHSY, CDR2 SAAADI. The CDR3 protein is CASSLESNTGELFF. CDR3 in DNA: TGCGCCAGCAGTCTGGAGTCGAACACCGGGGAGCTGTTTTTT.

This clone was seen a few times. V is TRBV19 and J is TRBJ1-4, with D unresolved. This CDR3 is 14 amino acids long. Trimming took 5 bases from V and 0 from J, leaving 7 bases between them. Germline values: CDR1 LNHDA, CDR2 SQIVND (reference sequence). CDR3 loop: CASSPGSTNEKLFF. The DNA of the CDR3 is TGTGCCAGTAGTCCCGGGTCAACTAATGAAAAACTGTTTTTT. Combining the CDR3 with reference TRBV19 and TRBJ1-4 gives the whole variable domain DGGITQSPKYLFRKEGQNVTLSCEQNLNHDAMYWYRQDPGQGLRLIYYSQIVNDFQKGDIAEGYSVSREKKESFPLTVTSAQKNPTAFYLCASSPGSTNEKLFFGSGTQLSVL.

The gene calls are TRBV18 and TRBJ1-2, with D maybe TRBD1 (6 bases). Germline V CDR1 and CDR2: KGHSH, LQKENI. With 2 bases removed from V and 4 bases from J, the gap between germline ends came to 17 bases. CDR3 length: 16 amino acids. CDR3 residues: CASSPTAGDLFYGYTF. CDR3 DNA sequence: TGTGCCAGCTCACCAACCGCAGGGGACCTTTTCTATGGCTACACCTTC. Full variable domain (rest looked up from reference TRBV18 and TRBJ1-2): NAGVMQNPRHLVRRRGQEARLRCSPMKGHSHVYWYRQLPEEGLKFMVYLQKENIIDESGMPKERFSAEFPKEGPSILRIQQVVRGDSAAYFCASSPTAGDLFYGYTFGSGTRLTVV.

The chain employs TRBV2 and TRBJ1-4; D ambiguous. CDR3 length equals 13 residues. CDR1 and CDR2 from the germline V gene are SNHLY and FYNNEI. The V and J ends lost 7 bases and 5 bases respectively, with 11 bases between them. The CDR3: CASKRSVNEKLFF. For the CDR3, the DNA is TGTGCCAGCAAGAGGTCAGTCAATGAAAAACTGTTTTTT.

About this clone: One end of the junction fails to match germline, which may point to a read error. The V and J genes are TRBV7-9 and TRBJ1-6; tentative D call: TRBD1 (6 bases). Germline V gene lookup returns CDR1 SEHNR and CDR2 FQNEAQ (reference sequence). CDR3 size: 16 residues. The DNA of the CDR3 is TGTTCCAGCAGCTTGCAGGGGTTCCCGTCCAATTCACCCCTCCACTTT. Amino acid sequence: CSSSLQGFPSNSPLHF. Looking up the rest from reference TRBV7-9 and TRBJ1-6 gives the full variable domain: DTGVSQNPRHKITKRGQNVTFRCDPISEHNRLYWYRQTLGQGPEFLTYFQNEAQLEKSRLLSDRFSAERPKGSFSTLEIQRTEQGDSAMYLCSSSLQGFPSNSPLHFGNGTRLTVT.

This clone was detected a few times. CDR3 residues: CAISESSETVLEQYF. As DNA, the CDR3 is TGTGCCATCAGTGAATCGTCGGAGACAGTCCTGGAGCAGTACTTC. The rearrangement uses TRBV10-3 and TRBJ2-7, with TRBD1 as a possible D gene (5 bases). CDR1 and CDR2 (germline): ENHRY, SYGVKD. Trimming removed 3 bases from V and 7 bases from J, with 19 bases in between. The CDR3 is 15 residues long.

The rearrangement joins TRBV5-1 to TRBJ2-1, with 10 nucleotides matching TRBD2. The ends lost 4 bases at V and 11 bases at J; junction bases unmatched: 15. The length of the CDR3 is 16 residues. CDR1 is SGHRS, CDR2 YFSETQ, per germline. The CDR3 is CASSPGAGTSEIKQFF. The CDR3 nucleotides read TGCGCCAGCAGCCCTGGGGCGGGGACTAGCGAGATTAAGCAGTTCTTC.

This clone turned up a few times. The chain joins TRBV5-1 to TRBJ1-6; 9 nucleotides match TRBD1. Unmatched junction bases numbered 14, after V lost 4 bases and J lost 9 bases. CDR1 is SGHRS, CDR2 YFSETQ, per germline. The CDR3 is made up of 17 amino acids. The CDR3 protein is CASSPRPGTGRGSPLHF. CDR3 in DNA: TGCGCCAGCAGCCCCCGTCCCGGGACAGGGAGAGGTTCACCCCTCCACTTT.

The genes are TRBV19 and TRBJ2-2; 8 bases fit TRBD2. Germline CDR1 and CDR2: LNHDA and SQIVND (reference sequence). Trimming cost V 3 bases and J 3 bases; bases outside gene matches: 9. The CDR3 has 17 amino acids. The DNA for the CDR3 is TGTGCCAGTAGTATGGGGGGCGGGAGGCGATACACCGGGGAGCTGTTTTTT. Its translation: CASSMGGGRRYTGELFF.

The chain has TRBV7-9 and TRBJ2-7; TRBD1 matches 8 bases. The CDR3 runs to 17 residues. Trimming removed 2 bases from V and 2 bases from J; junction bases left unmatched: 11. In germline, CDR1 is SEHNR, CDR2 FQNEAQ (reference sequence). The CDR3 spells CASSLKSGTGHTYEQYF. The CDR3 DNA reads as TGTGCCAGCAGCTTAAAATCCGGGACAGGCCATACCTACGAGCAGTACTTC.

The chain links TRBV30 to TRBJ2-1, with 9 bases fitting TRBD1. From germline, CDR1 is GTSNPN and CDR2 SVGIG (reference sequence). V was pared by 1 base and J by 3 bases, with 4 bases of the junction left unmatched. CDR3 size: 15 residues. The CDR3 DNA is TGTGCCTGGAGTGGCGGGACAGGGTTCTACAATGAGCAGTTCTTC. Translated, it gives CAWSGGTGFYNEQFF.

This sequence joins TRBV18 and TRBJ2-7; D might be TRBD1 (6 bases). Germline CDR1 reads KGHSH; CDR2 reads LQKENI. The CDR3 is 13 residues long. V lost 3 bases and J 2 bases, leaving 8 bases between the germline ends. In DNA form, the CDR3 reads TGTGCCAGCTCACCCCGACAGGCCTACGAGCAGTACTTC. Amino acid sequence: CASSPRQAYEQYF.

CDR3 in amino acids: CASSLTPLMEARTYEQYF. The CDR3 DNA follows: TGTGCCAGCAGCTTAACTCCCCTCATGGAGGCTAGGACCTACGAGCAGTACTTC. The chain joins TRBV7-3 to TRBJ2-7; D might be TRBD2 (5 bases). V was clipped by 0 bases and J by 2 bases, with 20 bases between them. The CDR3 spans 18 residues. CDR1 and CDR2 (germline): SGHTA, FQGTGA.

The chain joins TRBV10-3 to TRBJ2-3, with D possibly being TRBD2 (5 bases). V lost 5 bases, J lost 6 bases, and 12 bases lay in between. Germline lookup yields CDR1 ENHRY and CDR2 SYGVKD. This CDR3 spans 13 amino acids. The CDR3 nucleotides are TGTGCCATCAGTACCCCCGGGAAGGATACGCAGTATTTT. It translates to CAISTPGKDTQYF.

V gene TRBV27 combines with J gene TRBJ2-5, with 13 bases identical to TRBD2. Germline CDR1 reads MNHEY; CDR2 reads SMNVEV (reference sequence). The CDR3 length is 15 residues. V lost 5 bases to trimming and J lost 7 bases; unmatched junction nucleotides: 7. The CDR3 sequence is CASSPGTSGVATQYF. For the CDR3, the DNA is TGTGCCAGCAGTCCAGGGACTAGCGGGGTAGCGACCCAGTACTTC.

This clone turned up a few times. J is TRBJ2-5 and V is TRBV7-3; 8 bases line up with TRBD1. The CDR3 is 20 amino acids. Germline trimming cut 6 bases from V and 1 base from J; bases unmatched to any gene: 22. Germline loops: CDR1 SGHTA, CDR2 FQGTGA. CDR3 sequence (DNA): TGTGCCAGCAGGGGACCTACCGGGACAGGAAGATCTCCCGTCCAAGAGACCCAGTACTTC. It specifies CASRGPTGTGRSPVQETQYF.

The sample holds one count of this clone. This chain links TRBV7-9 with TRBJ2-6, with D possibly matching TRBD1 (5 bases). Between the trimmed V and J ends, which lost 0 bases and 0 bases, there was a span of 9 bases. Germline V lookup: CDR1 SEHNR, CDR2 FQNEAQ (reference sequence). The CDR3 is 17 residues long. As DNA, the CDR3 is TGTGCCAGCAGCTTAGCCACAGGAAACTCTGGGGCCAACGTCCTGACTTTC. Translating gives CASSLATGNSGANVLTF.

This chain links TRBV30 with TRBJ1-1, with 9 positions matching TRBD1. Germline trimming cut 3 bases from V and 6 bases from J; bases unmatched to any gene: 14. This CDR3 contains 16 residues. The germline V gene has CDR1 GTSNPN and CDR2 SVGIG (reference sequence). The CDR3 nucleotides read TGTGCCTGGAGGGATCTCATCGGGACAGGGAATGCTGAAGCTTTCTTT. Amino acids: CAWRDLIGTGNAEAFF.